This T cell receptor (beta chain) was captured in a study of shared clonotypes between healthy human individuals. Study outcomes and limitations: Sorted-subset sequencing was shown by rarefaction to be incomplete despite large depth.

V lost 3 bases to trimming and J lost 6 bases, with 8 bases between them. Germline V gives CDR1 MDHEN, CDR2 SYDVKM. The CDR3 totals 13 residues. Per sorted-subset replicate PCR, input was around 200 ng DNA, representing around 30,000 T cell genomes. The protocol was immunoSEQ multiplex PCR, while the TCRdb copy is restricted to in-frame clones and leaves out a portion. This table holds about 2.1 million clones, 93% found once. CD8 cells regarded as naive lacked CD45RO, were positively chosen for CCR7, and omitted terminally differentiated effector memory CD45RA+ cells. For this clone: What it binds is not known.

The genes are TRBV28 and TRBJ2-2; the D is unclear. This sequence originates from a man aged 18 to 29 in good health. Some clones in this sample may be carry-over from other donors' samples. The sample was naive CD8+ T cells from PBMCs. CDR3 in DNA: TGTGCCAGCAGTTTGTATAAAGCCGGGGAGCTGTTTTTT. Translated, it gives CASSLYKAGELFF.